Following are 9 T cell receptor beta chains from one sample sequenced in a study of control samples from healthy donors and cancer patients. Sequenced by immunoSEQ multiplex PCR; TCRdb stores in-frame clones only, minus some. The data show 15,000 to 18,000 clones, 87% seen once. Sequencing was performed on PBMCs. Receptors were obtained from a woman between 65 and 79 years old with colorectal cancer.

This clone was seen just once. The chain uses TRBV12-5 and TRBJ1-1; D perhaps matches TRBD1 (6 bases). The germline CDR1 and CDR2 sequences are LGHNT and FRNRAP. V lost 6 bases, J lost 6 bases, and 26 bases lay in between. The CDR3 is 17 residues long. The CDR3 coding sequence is TGTGCTAGTGGCATCTCACAGGGTTTGCGTGTTATTTCTGAAGCTTTCTTT. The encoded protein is CASGISQGLRVISEAFF. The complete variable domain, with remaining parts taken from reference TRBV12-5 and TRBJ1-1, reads DARVTQTPRHKVTEMGQEVTMRCQPILGHNTVFWYRQTMMQGLELLAYFRNRAPLDDSGMPKDRFSAEMPDATLATLKIQPSEPRDSAVYFCASGISQGLRVISEAFFGQGTRLTVV.

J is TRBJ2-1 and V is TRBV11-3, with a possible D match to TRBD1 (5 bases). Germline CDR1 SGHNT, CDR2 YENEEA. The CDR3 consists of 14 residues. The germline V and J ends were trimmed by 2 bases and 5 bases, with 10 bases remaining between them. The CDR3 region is CASSLTQANNEQFF. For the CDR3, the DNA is TGTGCCAGCAGCTTAACACAGGCCAACAATGAGCAGTTCTTC. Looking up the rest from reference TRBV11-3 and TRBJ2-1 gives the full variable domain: EAGVVQSPRYKIIEKKQPVAFWCNPISGHNTLYWYLQNLGQGPELLIRYENEEAVDDSQLPKDRFSAERLKGVDSTLKIQPAELGDSAVYLCASSLTQANNEQFFGPGTRLTVL.

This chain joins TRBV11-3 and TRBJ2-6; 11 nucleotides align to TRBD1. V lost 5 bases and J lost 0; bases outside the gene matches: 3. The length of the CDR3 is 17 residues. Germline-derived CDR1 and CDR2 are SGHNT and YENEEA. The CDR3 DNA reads TGTGCCAGCAGCCCCGGGACAGGGGGCTCTGGGGCCAACGTCCTGACTTTC. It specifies CASSPGTGGSGANVLTF.

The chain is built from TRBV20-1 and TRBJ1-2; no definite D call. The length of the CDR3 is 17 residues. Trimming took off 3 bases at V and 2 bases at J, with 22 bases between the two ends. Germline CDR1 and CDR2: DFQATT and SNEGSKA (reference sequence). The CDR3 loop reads CSASPSGAGISNYGYTF. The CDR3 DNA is TGCAGTGCTAGTCCATCGGGTGCAGGCATATCAAACTATGGCTACACCTTC.

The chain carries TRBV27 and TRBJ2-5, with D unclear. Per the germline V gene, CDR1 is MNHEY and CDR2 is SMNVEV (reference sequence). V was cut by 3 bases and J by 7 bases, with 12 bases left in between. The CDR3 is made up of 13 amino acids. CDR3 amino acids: CASSFRPLGTQYF. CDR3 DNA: TGTGCCAGCAGTTTTCGGCCCTTGGGGACCCAGTACTTC.

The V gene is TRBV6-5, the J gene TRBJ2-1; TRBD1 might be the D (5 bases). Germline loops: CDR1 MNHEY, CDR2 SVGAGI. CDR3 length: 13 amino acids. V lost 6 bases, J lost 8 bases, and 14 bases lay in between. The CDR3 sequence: CASSPRVPDEQFF. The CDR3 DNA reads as TGTGCCAGCAGCCCCAGGGTTCCGGATGAGCAGTTCTTC.

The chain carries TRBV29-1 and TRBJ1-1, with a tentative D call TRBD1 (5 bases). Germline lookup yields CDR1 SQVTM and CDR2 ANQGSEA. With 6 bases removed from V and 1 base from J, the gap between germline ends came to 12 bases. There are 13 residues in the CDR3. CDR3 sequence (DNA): TGCAGCGTCGGCCAAACAGGGAACACTGAAGCTTTCTTT. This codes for CSVGQTGNTEAFF.

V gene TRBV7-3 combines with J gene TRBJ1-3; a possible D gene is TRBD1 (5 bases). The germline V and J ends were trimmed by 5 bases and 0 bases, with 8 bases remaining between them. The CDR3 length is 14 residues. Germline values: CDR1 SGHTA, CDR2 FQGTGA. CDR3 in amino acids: CASSLGGSGNTIYF. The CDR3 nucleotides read TGTGCCAGCAGCCTGGGGGGCTCTGGAAACACCATATATTTT. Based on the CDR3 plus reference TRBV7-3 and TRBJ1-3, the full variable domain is GAGVSQTPSNKVTEKGKYVELRCDPISGHTALYWYRQSLGQGPEFLIYFQGTGAADDSGLPNDRFFAVRPEGSVSTLKIQRTERGDSAVYLCASSLGGSGNTIYFGEGSWLTVV.

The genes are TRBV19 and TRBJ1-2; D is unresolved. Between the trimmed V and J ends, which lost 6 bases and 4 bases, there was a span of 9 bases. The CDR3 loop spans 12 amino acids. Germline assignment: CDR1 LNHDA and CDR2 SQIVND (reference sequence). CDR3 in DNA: TGTGCCAGTAGCGGAACGGCCTATGGCTACACCTTC. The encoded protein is CASSGTAYGYTF.